This TCR beta chain was obtained from a study of blood T cell repertoires in COVID-19. About the research overall: Nucleic acid was either cDNA or gDNA, and it came from T cells, B-cell-depleted T cells, or PBMCs.

Grouping used clinical history reported by participants in a survey and questionnaire. Looked up from germline, CDR1 is SGHRS and CDR2 is YFSETQ. The CDR3 contains 14 residues. J lost 5 bases, V lost 5 bases, and 4 bases had no gene match. The method was immunoSEQ multiplex PCR; TCRdb's version includes in-frame clones alone and lacks a portion of them. The sample lists about 140,000 clones, roughly 79% occurring once. The receptor was isolated from a woman in her forties or fifties who had recovered from COVID-19. V and J are TRBV5-1 and TRBJ2-1; 10 nucleotides match TRBD2. Sequencing used PBMCs or T cells enriched from blood (not recorded which). The CDR3 loop is CASRGTSVDNEQFF. Here the CDR3 DNA reads TGCGCCAGCAGGGGGACTAGCGTTGACAATGAGCAGTTCTTC.